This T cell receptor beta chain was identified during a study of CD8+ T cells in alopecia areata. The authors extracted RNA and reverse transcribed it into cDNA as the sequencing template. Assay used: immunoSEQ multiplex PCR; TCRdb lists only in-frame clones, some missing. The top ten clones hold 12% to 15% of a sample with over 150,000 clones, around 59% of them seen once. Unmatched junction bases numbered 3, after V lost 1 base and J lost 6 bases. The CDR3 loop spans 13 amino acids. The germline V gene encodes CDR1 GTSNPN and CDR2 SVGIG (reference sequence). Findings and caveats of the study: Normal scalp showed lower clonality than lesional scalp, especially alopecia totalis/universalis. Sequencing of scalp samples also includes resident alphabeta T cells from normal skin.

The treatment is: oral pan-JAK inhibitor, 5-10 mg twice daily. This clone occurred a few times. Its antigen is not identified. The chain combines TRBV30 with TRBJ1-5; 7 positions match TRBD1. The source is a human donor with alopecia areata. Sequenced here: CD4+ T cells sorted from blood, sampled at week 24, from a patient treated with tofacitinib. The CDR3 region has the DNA TGTGCCTGGAGTGGGTCAGGGGGTCAGCCCCAGCATTTT. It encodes CAWSGSGGQPQHF.